Listed below are T cell receptor beta chains from one sample, sequenced in a study of T cell responses to AZD1222 COVID-19 vaccine. The method was immunoSEQ multiplex PCR; TCRdb's version includes in-frame clones alone and lacks a portion of them. This sample has about 120,000 clones; 65% to 90% occur once, and the top ten carry 7% to 9%. This material consisted of peripheral blood, taken on day 0 of AZD1222 vaccination. All receptors derive from an adult in good health. Each CDR3 is given with its conserved first and last residue. A D gene is named only where the DNA matches it firmly. Clone size is stated in some rows and not others, as once, few, many or a class when expanded.

V gene	D gene	J gene	clone size	CDR3 protein	CDR3 DNA
TRBV6-5	NA	TRBJ1-5	once	CASTYNSNQPQHF	TGTGCCAGCACCTACAATAGCAATCAGCCCCAGCATTTT
TRBV5-5	NA	TRBJ2-5	NA	CASSLLGGETQYF	TGTGCCAGCAGCTTGCTCGGGGGAGAGACCCAGTACTTC
TRBV5-1	NA	TRBJ2-7	NA	CASSRDTTYEQYF	TGCGCCAGCAGCCGGGACACAACCTACGAGCAGTACTTC
TRBV6-2/TRBV6-3	TRBD1	TRBJ2-1	NA	CASSGIGTGGRNEQFF	TGTGCCAGCAGTGGGATTGGAACAGGGGGGAGGAATGAGCAGTTCTTC
TRBV2	NA	TRBJ1-6	NA	CASLRGNSPLHF	TGTGCCAGCCTAAGGGGCAATTCACCCCTCCACTTT
TRBV6-2/TRBV6-3	NA	TRBJ2-6	NA	CASSPAGANVLTF	TGTGCCAGCAGTCCCGCTGGGGCCAACGTCCTGACTTTC
TRBV24-1	TRBD1	TRBJ2-1	NA	CATSGRGKHYNEQFF	TGTGCCACCAGTGGCAGGGGGAAACACTACAATGAGCAGTTCTTC
TRBV2	NA	TRBJ1-6	NA	CASLTLDNSPLHF	TGTGCCAGCTTGACTCTGGATAATTCACCCCTCCACTTT
TRBV10-3	TRBD1	TRBJ2-1	NA	CAIRDSGTDYNEQFF	TGTGCCATCAGGGATTCCGGGACAGACTACAATGAGCAGTTCTTC
TRBV16	NA	TRBJ1-3	NA	CASSPQGPTGNTIYF	TGTGCCAGCAGCCCCCAGGGGCCCACTGGAAACACCATATATTTT
TRBV9	NA	TRBJ2-2	once	CASSVPRQATNTGELFF	TGTGCCAGCAGCGTACCCAGACAGGCAACGAACACCGGGGAGCTGTTTTTT
TRBV11-3	NA	TRBJ2-6	NA	CASSQGAYGANVLTF	TGTGCCAGCAGCCAAGGGGCATATGGGGCCAACGTCCTGACTTTC
TRBV2	TRBD2	TRBJ2-5	NA	CASSLQRLAGEETQYF	TGTGCCAGCAGTCTCCAGCGACTAGCGGGGGAAGAGACCCAGTACTTC
TRBV27	TRBD1	TRBJ1-5	NA	CASSFSSGGEGNQPQHF	TGTGCCAGCAGCTTTAGCTCAGGGGGAGAGGGCAATCAGCCCCAGCATTTT
TRBV6-5	NA	TRBJ2-7	NA	CASTPRRASEQYF	TGTGCCAGCACTCCACGCAGGGCTAGCGAGCAGTACTTC
TRBV5-1	NA	TRBJ2-7	NA	CASSSGFKDEQYF	TGCGCCAGCAGCTCGGGGTTCAAAGACGAGCAGTACTTC
TRBV6-5	NA	TRBJ1-3	NA	CASSYSWQAGGNTIYF	TGTGCCAGCAGTTACTCGTGGCAGGCGGGGGGAAACACCATATATTTT
TRBV28	TRBD1	TRBJ1-1	NA	CASSSPGQEGAEAFF	TGTGCCAGCAGTTCCCCGGGACAGGAAGGCGCTGAAGCTTTCTTT
TRBV27	TRBD2	TRBJ2-1	NA	CASSIWTSGGAGNEQFF	TGTGCCAGCAGTATCTGGACTAGCGGGGGGGCCGGGAATGAGCAGTTCTTC
TRBV10-3	NA	TRBJ2-7	NA	CAISETYEQYF	TGTGCCATCAGTGAAACCTACGAGCAGTACTTC
TRBV6-5	NA	TRBJ1-5	once	CASSSEGDQPQHF	TGTGCCAGCAGTTCCGAGGGGGATCAGCCCCAGCATTTT
TRBV12-3/TRBV12-4	NA	TRBJ1-2	NA	CASSLVMSGYTF	TGTGCCAGCAGTTTAGTCATGAGTGGCTACACCTTC
TRBV6-2/TRBV6-3	NA	TRBJ1-1	NA	CASSPRYGRNTEAFF	TGTGCCAGCAGCCCCAGGTACGGCAGGAACACTGAAGCTTTCTTT
TRBV6-5	TRBD1	TRBJ2-3	NA	CASTRTGTTDTQYF	TGTGCCAGTACACGGACAGGGACCACAGATACGCAGTATTTT
TRBV20-1	NA	TRBJ2-4	NA	CSASIRPIQYF	TGCAGTGCTAGTATTAGGCCCATTCAGTACTTC
TRBV13	TRBD2	TRBJ2-5	NA	CASSLAAGGLRETQYF	TGTGCCAGCAGCTTAGCGGCGGGGGGGCTAAGAGAGACCCAGTACTTC
TRBV9	NA	TRBJ2-3	NA	CASSVSPGSTDTQYF	TGTGCCAGCAGCGTATCCCCGGGTAGCACAGATACGCAGTATTTT
TRBV27	NA	TRBJ1-4	NA	CASRGGNEKLFF	TGTGCCAGCAGGGGGGGTAATGAAAAACTGTTTTTT
TRBV7-3	TRBD1	TRBJ2-3	few	CASSPGQGRTDTQYF	TGTGCCAGCAGCCCCGGACAGGGACGCACAGATACGCAGTATTTT
TRBV15	NA	TRBJ2-2	NA	CATRGRVVGTGELFF	TGTGCCACCCGGGGGCGGGTGGTTGGCACCGGGGAGCTGTTTTTT
TRBV5-4	TRBD2	TRBJ2-1	NA	CASSRGSSGGDNEQFF	TGTGCCAGCAGCCGAGGCTCTAGCGGGGGGGACAATGAGCAGTTCTTC
TRBV6-5	NA	TRBJ1-4	NA	CASGTLEKLFF	TGTGCCAGCGGGACTCTCGAAAAACTGTTTTTT
TRBV6-1	NA	TRBJ1-2	NA	CASSEVAGSNYGYTF	TGTGCCAGCAGTGAAGTTGCCGGTTCTAACTATGGCTACACCTTC
TRBV5-5	NA	TRBJ2-7	NA	CASSFAGRGPETYEQYF	TGTGCCAGCAGCTTCGCTGGACGGGGACCCGAAACCTACGAGCAGTACTTC
TRBV30	NA	TRBJ2-4	NA	CASGSEGKNIQYF	TGTGCCTCGGGGTCGGAGGGCAAAAACATTCAGTACTTC
TRBV23-1	NA	TRBJ1-6	NA	CASSQSGRWEPPLHF	TGCGCCAGCAGTCAATCCGGCAGGTGGGAGCCACCCCTCCACTTT
TRBV28	NA	TRBJ2-6	NA	CASSLYRGANVLTF	TGTGCCAGCAGTTTATATCGCGGGGCCAACGTCCTGACTTTC
TRBV4-1	TRBD1	TRBJ1-6	NA	CASSQALGQYNSPLHF	TGCGCCAGCAGCCAAGCCTTGGGACAGTACAATTCACCCCTCCACTTT
TRBV6-4	NA	TRBJ1-5	NA	CASSREGPDQPQHF	TGTGCCAGCAGCCGGGAAGGGCCGGACCAGCCCCAGCATTTT
TRBV27	TRBD1	TRBJ2-7	NA	CASSPSTGTGSYEQYF	TGTGCCAGCAGTCCGTCAACCGGGACAGGGTCCTACGAGCAGTACTTC
TRBV6-5	TRBD1	TRBJ1-2	NA	CASSGTGRGYTF	TGTGCCAGCAGCGGGACAGGGAGAGGCTACACCTTC
TRBV2	TRBD2	TRBJ2-2	NA	CASSGHLAGALTGELFF	TGTGCCAGCAGTGGCCATCTAGCGGGGGCCCTCACCGGGGAGCTGTTTTTT
TRBV28	TRBD1	TRBJ1-1	NA	CASSLRQGMNTEAFF	TGTGCCAGCAGTCTAAGACAGGGGATGAACACTGAAGCTTTCTTT
TRBV11-2	TRBD2	TRBJ2-3	once	CASSGYSGRDTQYF	TGTGCCAGCAGCGGATATAGCGGGAGAGATACGCAGTATTTT
TRBV3-1/TRBV3-2	NA	TRBJ2-5	NA	CASSQDFGETQYF	TGTGCCAGCAGCCAAGACTTCGGAGAGACCCAGTACTTC
TRBV6-5	TRBD1	TRBJ1-2	NA	CASRLGQWGYGYTF	TGTGCCAGCAGGCTGGGACAGTGGGGCTATGGCTACACCTTC
TRBV19	NA	TRBJ2-1	NA	CASSPVRGPSNEQFF	TGTGCCAGTAGCCCGGTAAGAGGGCCATCCAATGAGCAGTTCTTC
TRBV3-1/TRBV3-2	NA	TRBJ1-5	NA	CASSQGGNQPQHF	TGTGCCAGCAGCCAAGGAGGGAACCAGCCCCAGCATTTT
TRBV9	NA	TRBJ1-1	NA	CASSPSEIRMNTEAFF	TGTGCCAGCAGCCCAAGCGAGATCCGTATGAACACTGAAGCTTTCTTT
TRBV9	NA	TRBJ1-2	NA	CASSVEAAVDGYTF	TGTGCCAGCAGCGTAGAGGCGGCGGTGGATGGCTACACCTTC
TRBV12-3/TRBV12-4	NA	TRBJ2-7	NA	CASSFGYEQYF	TGTGCCAGCAGTTTCGGGTACGAGCAGTACTTC
TRBV30	NA	TRBJ1-4	NA	CAWNGGPGREKLFF	TGTGCCTGGAATGGAGGACCCGGGAGAGAAAAACTGTTTTTT